These T cell receptor beta chains were read from a single sample in a study of radiotherapy plus CTLA-4 blockade in lung cancer. The table came from immunoSEQ multiplex PCR; TCRdb's copy has only in-frame clones and leaves some out. The table includes about 62,000 clones, around 69% detected once. Source: peripheral blood, taken from a patient treated with radiotherapy plus ipilimumab. These receptors were collected from a human donor with non-small cell lung cancer who had a complete response to radiotherapy plus ipilimumab. The CDR3 runs from the conserved cysteine through the conserved F or W. A D gene is named only where the DNA matches it firmly. The size entry is marked missing in some rows and otherwise reads once, few, many or a size class.

few,TRBD2,15,TRBV27,TRBJ2-7,CASRGTSGKSDEQYF,TGTGCCAGCAGGGGGACTAGCGGGAAGTCGGACGAGCAGTACTTC
-,-,14,TRBV13,TRBJ2-5,CASSLGTRVREQYF,TGTGCCAGCAGCTTAGGGACTAGGGTGAGGGAGCAGTACTTC
-,TRBD1,12,TRBV29-1,TRBJ1-1,CSVDRGQTEAFF,TGCAGCGTTGACAGGGGGCAAACTGAAGCTTTCTTT
-,TRBD2,15,TRBV6-5,TRBJ2-7,CASSYLAGGPHEQYF,TGTGCCAGCAGTTACCTAGCGGGAGGGCCCCACGAGCAGTACTTC
-,-,15,TRBV11-2,TRBJ1-6,CASSLVPGGISPLHF,TGTGCCAGCAGCTTAGTACCAGGAGGGATTTCACCCCTCCACTTT
once,TRBD1,17,TRBV10-2,TRBJ1-2,CASTYPGQGTRGAGYTF,TGCGCCAGCACTTACCCGGGACAGGGAACACGTGGGGCTGGCTACACCTTC
-,TRBD1,14,TRBV6-5,TRBJ2-7,CASSLTGNFYEQYF,TGTGCCAGCAGCCTGACAGGGAATTTCTACGAGCAGTACTTC
-,TRBD2,14,TRBV5-1,TRBJ2-7,CASSQAGAFGEQYF,TGCGCCAGCAGCCAGGCGGGAGCATTCGGCGAGCAGTACTTC
-,-,14,TRBV18,TRBJ1-2,CASSPETVNYGYTF,TGTGCCAGCTCACCCGAGACAGTAAACTATGGCTACACCTTC
few,TRBD1,15,TRBV6-5,TRBJ1-2,CASWGQGAGDYGYTF,TGTGCCAGCTGGGGACAGGGCGCGGGGGACTATGGCTACACCTTC
-,-,14,TRBV9,TRBJ2-1,CASSAGLSYNEQFF,TGTGCCAGCAGCGCCGGTCTCTCCTACAATGAGCAGTTCTTC
-,-,13,TRBV6-6,TRBJ2-1,CASSPSTGNEQFF,TGTGCCAGCAGCCCCTCGACTGGAAATGAGCAGTTCTTC
-,TRBD1,16,TRBV7-2,TRBJ2-5,CASSDRTGQAQETQYF,TGTGCCAGCAGCGATAGAACGGGACAGGCACAAGAGACCCAGTACTTC
-,-,14,TRBV6-1,TRBJ1-4,CASSFGATNEKLFF,TGTGCCAGCAGTTTCGGAGCAACTAATGAAAAACTGTTTTTT
-,TRBD1,14,TRBV9,TRBJ1-4,CASSPGTGNEKLFF,TGTGCCAGCAGTCCGGGGACAGGGAATGAAAAACTGTTTTTT
once,TRBD2,15,TRBV5-4,TRBJ2-5,CAGSSSSGSRETQYF,TGTGCCGGCAGCTCGAGTAGCGGGAGTAGGGAGACCCAGTACTTC
-,TRBD1,14,TRBV28,TRBJ1-1,CAGKDRGFETEAFF,TGTGCCGGCAAAGACAGGGGGTTTGAAACTGAAGCTTTCTTT
-,TRBD1,15,TRBV4-2,TRBJ2-5,CASSQDWTGAQTQYF,TGTGCCAGCAGCCAAGACTGGACAGGGGCCCAGACCCAGTACTTC
-,-,15,TRBV5-1,TRBJ2-7,CASSLTTGSTYEQYF,TGCGCCAGCAGCTTGACCACCGGGTCTACCTACGAGCAGTACTTC
-,-,11,TRBV20-1,TRBJ1-2,CSASGRGGYTF,TGCAGTGCTTCAGGAAGGGGTGGCTACACCTTC
-,-,17,TRBV5-1,TRBJ2-6,CASSLTGSLSGANVLTF,TGCGCCAGCAGCTTGACAGGGTCGCTCTCTGGGGCCAACGTCCTGACTTTC
-,-,16,TRBV5-1,TRBJ2-7,CASSLGRTTSPGEQYF,TGCGCCAGCAGCCTGGGGCGGACTACCTCACCGGGGGAGCAGTACTTC
-,-,14,TRBV11-2,TRBJ2-7,CASSLATEGYEQYF,TGTGCCAGCAGCTTAGCCACAGAAGGCTACGAGCAGTACTTC
-,TRBD1,15,TRBV5-4,TRBJ2-7,CASSAGQGAPYEQYF,TGTGCCAGCAGCGCCGGACAGGGGGCTCCCTACGAGCAGTACTTC
once,TRBD2,15,TRBV7-2,TRBJ2-5,CASSLGLAGGKTQYF,TGTGCCAGCAGCTTAGGGCTAGCGGGGGGAAAGACCCAGTACTTC
-,-,13,TRBV11-2,TRBJ1-1,CASSLRGGTEAFF,TGTGCCAGCAGCTTAAGAGGAGGGACTGAAGCTTTCTTT
-,-,15,TRBV11-2,TRBJ1-6,CASSLEGQTNSPLHF,TGTGCCAGCAGCTTAGAGGGACAAACCAATTCTCCCCTCCACTTT
-,-,13,TRBV5-4,TRBJ2-3,CASSPGWADTQYF,TGTGCCAGCAGCCCGGGATGGGCGGATACGCAGTATTTT
few,-,12,TRBV30,TRBJ2-1,CAWGPGAFRLFF,-
once,TRBD1,18,TRBV7-6,TRBJ1-3,CASSHSPGTGLSGNTIYF,TGTGCCAGCAGCCATAGTCCCGGGACAGGGCTCTCTGGAAACACCATATATTTT
-,TRBD1,15,TRBV5-1,TRBJ2-5,CASSTTGGGEETQYF,TGCGCCAGCAGCACGACAGGGGGAGGGGAAGAGACCCAGTACTTC
-,-,15,TRBV7-2,TRBJ2-7,CASSFPRQGGYEQYF,TGTGCCAGCAGCTTCCCCAGACAGGGAGGATACGAGCAGTACTTC
-,TRBD1,15,TRBV9,TRBJ1-3,CASSPGDSSGNTIYF,TGTGCCAGCAGCCCCGGGGACAGCTCTGGAAACACCATATATTTT
-,-,13,TRBV6-5,TRBJ1-6,CASRLDINSPLHF,TGTGCCAGCAGACTGGACATCAATTCACCCCTCCACTTT
once,-,12,TRBV7-9,TRBJ2-3,CASSLEGPKGDF,TGTGCCAGCAGCTTAGAAGGCCCCAAAGGGGATTTT
-,-,15,TRBV6-1,TRBJ2-7,CASTREEGALYEQYF,TGTGCCAGCACTAGAGAGGAAGGGGCCCTCTACGAGCAGTACTTC
once,-,12,TRBV6-1,TRBJ1-2,CASSQREGGYTF,TGTGCCAGCAGCCAACGGGAGGGCGGCTACACCTTC
-,-,16,TRBV10-3,TRBJ1-3,CAISDLTGSSGNTIYF,TGTGCCATCAGTGATTTAACAGGCAGCTCTGGAAACACCATATATTTT
-,TRBD2,18,TRBV5-4,TRBJ2-1,CASSLGGVAGGSMGEQFF,TGTGCCAGCAGCTTGGGTGGAGTAGCGGGGGGAAGTATGGGTGAGCAGTTCTTC
-,TRBD2,13,TRBV19,TRBJ2-3,CASASGNGYTQYF,TGTGCCAGTGCCAGCGGGAACGGGTATACGCAGTATTTT
-,TRBD1,13,TRBV6-5,TRBJ2-7,CASSFRGPYEQYF,TGTGCCAGCAGTTTCAGGGGGCCCTACGAGCAGTACTTC